The TCR beta chain described here comes from a study of CD8+ T cells in alopecia areata. On the study more broadly: Patients received oral tofacitinib, 5 to 10 mg twice daily, for moderate-to-severe alopecia areata. Study results and caveats: Clonality in lesional scalp, especially alopecia totalis/universalis, exceeded that of normal scalp. Scalp and blood retained many expanded lesional clones during tofacitinib. Researchers reported that TCR sharing among patients proved less clear than in mice, possibly HLA-linked.

Treatment indicated: oral pan-JAK inhibitor, 5-10 mg twice daily. Extraction and reverse transcription of RNA yielded cDNA as the sequencing template. The method was immunoSEQ multiplex PCR; TCRdb's version includes in-frame clones alone and lacks a portion of them. Counted here are about 88,000 clones, roughly 45% occurring once; the ten biggest clones make up less than 20%. This clone was observed once. Its antigen is undetermined. An end of the junction does not agree with germline; a read error may underlie this. The CDR3 sequence is 15 residues long. CDR1 and CDR2 from the germline V gene are SGHTA and FQGNSA.

The source material was CD8+ T cells sorted from blood, sampled at week 24, from a patient treated with tofacitinib. This chain connects TRBV7-2 to TRBJ2-7; D unresolved. This TCR derives from a human donor with alopecia areata. This CDR3 is CASSQDGNRLNEQYF. The CDR3, as DNA: TGCGCCAGCAGCCAAGATGGTAATAGGCTGAACGAGCAGTACTTC.